Included here is one T cell receptor (beta chain) sequence, with context. Per the study methods: Researchers report that nucleated cell counts were estimated from reference gene primer amplification. Repertoires were generated with immunoSEQ multiplex PCR, while TCRdb's copy carries only in-frame clones and drops some. The DNA gave D and trimming, while V, J and clone size come from that table. The table has approximately 90,000 clones, about four fifths seen once. This entry comes from a study of blood T cell repertoires in COVID-19. Turning to the study itself: Acute and convalescent COVID-19 specimens originated in the United States, Italy and Spain.

Patients from Seattle were sampled longitudinally, starting during active infection. The sample taken for sequencing was peripheral blood. The TCR was taken from a man between 65 and 80 years old with COVID-19, enrolled during active disease.

CDR3 region: CASSQGTLGLDTDTQYF. CDR3 coding DNA: TGCGCCAGCAGCCAAGGAACCCTCGGACTGGACACAGATACGCAGTATTTT. The chain is built from TRBV4-3 and TRBJ2-3; D perhaps matches TRBD2 (5 bases). Germline V lookup: CDR1 LGHNA, CDR2 YSLEER. The CDR3 has 17 residues. The V and J ends lost 1 base and 2 bases respectively, with 16 bases between them.